This T cell receptor (beta chain) was profiled in a study of T cell responses to AZD1222 COVID-19 vaccine. TCRdb keeps only in-frame clones here, not all; method: immunoSEQ multiplex PCR. The table records 95,000 to 110,000 clones, 89% of them present only once. Points from the study as a whole: Spike-specific TCR breadth and depth grew following two AZD1222 doses. AZD1222 recipients seropositive at baseline numbered only six.

Concerning this clone: The antigen is unknown.

V lost 1 base to trimming and J lost 3 bases, with 16 bases between them. The CDR3 totals 16 residues. From germline, CDR1 is SGHVS and CDR2 FNYEAQ. This clonotype was sampled from an adult in good health. The chain links TRBV7-6 to TRBJ2-7, with TRBD2 as a possible D gene (7 bases). The sample was peripheral blood, taken on day 0 of AZD1222 vaccination. The CDR3 coding sequence is TGTGCCAGCAGCTTAGTCAGGGGAGGGGTCGGCTACGAGCAGTACTTC. Translation gives CASSLVRGGVGYEQYF. Variable domain in full (rest from reference TRBV7-6 and TRBJ2-7): GAGVSQSPRYKVTKRGQDVALRCDPISGHVSLYWYRQALGQGPEFLTYFNYEAQQDKSGLPNDRFSAERPEGSISTLTIQRTEQRDSAMYRCASSLVRGGVGYEQYFGPGTRLTVT.